A single sample is the source of the 7 T cell receptor beta chains below, sequenced in a study of T cell responses to AZD1222 COVID-19 vaccine. TCRdb keeps only in-frame clones here, not all; method: immunoSEQ multiplex PCR. The sample carries 120,000 or so clones, 87% recorded once. This material consisted of peripheral blood, taken on day 0 of AZD1222 vaccination. The origin of the receptors is an adult in good health.

The chain has TRBV9 and TRBJ2-1; 13 bases are shared with TRBD2. V trimming: 3 bases; J trimming: 7 bases; junction bases outside the gene matches: 7. Germline V lookup: CDR1 SGDLS, CDR2 YYNGEE. The length of the CDR3 is 16 residues. Here the CDR3 reads CASSARLGLAGNEQFF. The CDR3 coding sequence is TGTGCCAGCAGCGCCCGCTTGGGACTAGCGGGGAATGAGCAGTTCTTC.

The chain links TRBV4-3 to TRBJ2-3; a weak D match, TRBD2 (6 bases). This CDR3 spans 15 amino acids. Germline loops: CDR1 LGHNA, CDR2 YSLEER. The V end was cut by 0 bases, the J end by 2 bases, with 9 bases between. The CDR3 nucleotides are TGCGCCAGCAGCCAAGATCGGAGGGTCACAGATACGCAGTATTTT. Translation gives CASSQDRRVTDTQYF.

Only a few counts were recorded for this clone. The chain has TRBV18 and TRBJ2-1; 7 bases match TRBD2. The CDR3 loop spans 15 amino acids. The J segment lost 5 bases and the V segment lost 4 bases, leaving 8 bases of the junction unmatched. CDR1 and CDR2 (germline): KGHSH, LQKENI. In nucleotides, the CDR3 is TGTGCCAGCTCACAGGGAGGGACGGGAAACAATGAGCAGTTCTTC. It is translated as CASSQGGTGNNEQFF.

V usage is TRBV24-1 and J usage is TRBJ2-7; perhaps D is TRBD1 or TRBD2 (5 bases each). V lost 3 bases, J lost 5 bases, and 10 bases lay in between. Germline CDR1 reads KGHDR; CDR2 reads SFDVKD. The CDR3 is 13 amino acids. The CDR3 protein is CATSDRGVDEQYF. DNA for the CDR3: TGTGCCACCAGTGATCGAGGGGTCGACGAGCAGTACTTC.

This chain joins TRBV11-2 and TRBJ2-7; D is undetermined. The germline V and J ends were trimmed by 5 bases and 0 bases, with 14 bases remaining between them. The CDR3 runs 15 residues. CDR1 is SGHAT and CDR2 is FQNNGV in the germline V gene. The CDR3 is CASSPRTGRSYEQYF. In DNA, the CDR3 is TGTGCCAGCAGCCCAAGGACGGGCCGCTCCTACGAGCAGTACTTC. Using reference TRBV11-2 and TRBJ2-7 for the parts outside the CDR3, the full variable domain is EAGVAQSPRYKIIEKRQSVAFWCNPISGHATLYWYQQILGQGPKLLIQFQNNGVVDDSQLPKDRFSAERLKGVDSTLKIQPAKLEDSAVYLCASSPRTGRSYEQYFGPGTRLTVT.

This clone was seen a single time. The chain is built from TRBV6-5 and TRBJ1-5; D unclear. This CDR3 comprises 15 residues. Germline lookup yields CDR1 MNHEY and CDR2 SVGAGI. The V end lost 7 bases, the J end lost 5 bases, and 18 bases lay between the germline ends. The chain's CDR3 is CASTFQAVPYQPQHF. In DNA, the CDR3 is TGTGCCAGCACCTTCCAGGCAGTACCATATCAGCCCCAGCATTTT.

The chain couples TRBV19 to TRBJ1-5; TRBD1 is a possible D gene (6 bases). Trimming stripped 8 bases from V and 0 bases from J, with 11 bases between. This CDR3 region has 14 residues. Germline V gene data show CDR1 as LNHDA and CDR2 as SQIVND (reference sequence). CDR3 nucleotide sequence: TGTGCCAGTTTTGACAGGCATAGCAATCAGCCCCAGCATTTT. This sequence encodes CASFDRHSNQPQHF.